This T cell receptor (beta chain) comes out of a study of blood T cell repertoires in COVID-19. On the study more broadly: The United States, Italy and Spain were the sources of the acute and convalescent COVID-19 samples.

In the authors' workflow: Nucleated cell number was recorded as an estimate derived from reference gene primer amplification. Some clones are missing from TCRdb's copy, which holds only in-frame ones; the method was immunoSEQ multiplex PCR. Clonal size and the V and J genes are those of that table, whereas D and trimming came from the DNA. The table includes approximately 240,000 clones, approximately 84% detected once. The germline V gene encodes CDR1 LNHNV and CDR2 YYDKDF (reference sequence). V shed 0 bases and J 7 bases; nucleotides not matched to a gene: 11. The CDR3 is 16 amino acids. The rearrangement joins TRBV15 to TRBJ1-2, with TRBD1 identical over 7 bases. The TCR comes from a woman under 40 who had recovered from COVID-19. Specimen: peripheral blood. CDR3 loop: CATSRDRDSGTAGYTF. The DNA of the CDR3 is TGTGCCACCAGCAGAGATCGGGATTCCGGGACAGCTGGCTACACCTTC.